One TCR beta chain is described in this entry. The antigen remains undetermined. These data are taken from a study of Ad26.COV2.S vaccination and SARS-CoV-2 variants. General study points: Spike-specific TCR breadth ran higher among vaccine recipients than placebo recipients.

Germline assignment: CDR1 SGHDT and CDR2 YYEEEE. The CDR3 runs 14 residues. J was trimmed by 5 bases and V by 4 bases; bases with no gene match: 8. Described treatment: some 19 received Ad26.COV2.S at low or high dose, single or two shots; 5 received placebo; per-sample allocation not given. The samples date from day 63 after the first vaccine or placebo injection. At a Boston site, the person donating was an adult of 18-55 years. TCRdb keeps only in-frame clones here, not all; method: immunoSEQ multiplex PCR. The sample consists of about 350,000 clones, approximately 85% of them appearing once. The clonotype originates from a person between 18 and 65 years old who received the Ad26.COV2.S COVID-19 vaccine or a placebo. The sequenced sample was peripheral blood, obtained in a trial of Ad26.COV2.S vaccine versus placebo. The chain is built from TRBV5-6 and TRBJ2-7; 8 bases are shared with TRBD2. DNA for the CDR3: TGTGCCAGCAGCCCCCCCAGCGGGAGTAACGAGCAGTACTTC. Protein sequence: CASSPPSGSNEQYF.